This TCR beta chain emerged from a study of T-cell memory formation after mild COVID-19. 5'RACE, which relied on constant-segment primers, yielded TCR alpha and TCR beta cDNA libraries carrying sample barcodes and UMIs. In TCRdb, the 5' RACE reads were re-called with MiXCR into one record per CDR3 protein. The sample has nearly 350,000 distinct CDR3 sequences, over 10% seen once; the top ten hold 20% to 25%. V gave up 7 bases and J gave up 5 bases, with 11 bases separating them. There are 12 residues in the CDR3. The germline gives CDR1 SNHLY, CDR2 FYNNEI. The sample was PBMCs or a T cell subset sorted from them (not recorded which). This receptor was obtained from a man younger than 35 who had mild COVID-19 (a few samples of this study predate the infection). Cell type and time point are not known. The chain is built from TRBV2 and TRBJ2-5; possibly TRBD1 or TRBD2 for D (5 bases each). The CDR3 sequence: CASTPGPETQYF. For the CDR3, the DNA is TGTGCCAGCACTCCGGGACCCGAGACCCAGTACTTC. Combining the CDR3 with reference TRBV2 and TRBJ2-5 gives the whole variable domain EPEVTQTPSHQVTQMGQEVILRCVPISNHLYFYWYRQILGQKVEFLVSFYNNEISEKSEIFDDQFSVERPDGSNFTLKIRSTKLEDSAMYFCASTPGPETQYFGPGTRLLVL.